One sample yielded the 27 T cell receptor beta chains listed below, sequenced in a study of blood T cell repertoires in COVID-19. Profiled with immunoSEQ multiplex PCR; TCRdb holds only in-frame clones, not every one. The sample consists of around 320,000 clones, roughly 90% of them appearing once. Input material: peripheral blood. These receptors originate from a woman in her 30s with COVID-19, enrolled during active disease.

The chain recombines TRBV5-6 with TRBJ2-7; 11 bases are a match to TRBD1. Germline V gene lookup returns CDR1 SGHDT and CDR2 YYEEEE. V lost 4 bases to trimming and J lost 6 bases; unmatched junction nucleotides: 9. This CDR3 comprises 15 residues. For the CDR3, the DNA is TGTGCCAGCAGCCCGGGGTTTGGGACAGGGGGCGAGCAGTACTTC. Translated, it gives CASSPGFGTGGEQYF.

The gene calls are TRBV5-6 and TRBJ2-3, with D tentatively TRBD1 (5 bases). CDR1 SGHDT and CDR2 YYEEEE come from the germline V gene. V was pared by 2 bases and J by 3 bases, with 22 bases between. The CDR3 runs 18 residues. The CDR3 sequence is CASSFKVISGNKTDTQYF. The CDR3 DNA follows: TGTGCCAGCAGCTTTAAAGTTATCTCAGGGAATAAGACAGATACGCAGTATTTT.

The rearrangement uses TRBV6-1 and TRBJ2-7; D is ambiguous. V dropped 1 base and J dropped 3 bases, with 4 bases sitting between them. Germline CDR1 and CDR2: MNHNS and SASEGT. The CDR3 totals 12 residues. The CDR3 is CASSEVSYEQYF. CDR3 nucleotide sequence: TGTGCCAGCAGTGAAGTCAGCTACGAGCAGTACTTC.

The gene calls are TRBV7-9 and TRBJ2-3; D call uncertain. The CDR3 sequence is 12 residues long. CDR1 is SEHNR and CDR2 is FQNEAQ in the germline V gene (reference sequence). V was pared by 4 bases and J by 4 bases, with 6 bases between. The CDR3 here is CASSSGSDTQYF. The DNA of the CDR3 is TGTGCCAGCAGCTCGGGTTCAGATACGCAGTATTTT.

This clone occurred once. The chain recombines TRBV15 with TRBJ2-1; TRBD1 matches at 12 bases. The CDR3 is 16 amino acids. Trimming at V came to 1 base and at J to 9 bases, leaving 7 bases not matched to a gene. The V gene's germline CDR1 is LNHNV and CDR2 YYDKDF (reference sequence). The CDR3 loop reads CATSRVRGTGGGEQFF. Here the CDR3 DNA reads TGTGCCACCAGCAGAGTACGGGGGACAGGGGGCGGTGAGCAGTTCTTC.

The gene calls are TRBV12-5 and TRBJ1-4; no clear D. The germline V gene encodes CDR1 LGHNT and CDR2 FRNRAP. The V end was cut by 1 base, the J end by 7 bases, with 16 bases between. The CDR3 has 16 residues. CDR3 amino acids: CASGLAYTTIVEKLFF. The CDR3 DNA reads as TGTGCTAGTGGTTTGGCTTATACAACTATTGTTGAAAAACTGTTTTTT.

The V gene is TRBV5-1, the J gene TRBJ2-3, with 7 bases identical to TRBD2. The CDR3 is made up of 16 amino acids. Trimming took 0 bases from V and 2 from J; bases not matched to a gene: 6. CDR1 SGHRS and CDR2 YFSETQ come from the germline V gene. CDR3 region: CASSLGSSGDTDTQYF. The DNA for the CDR3 is TGCGCCAGCAGCTTGGGGTCCAGCGGGGACACAGATACGCAGTATTTT.

The chain joins TRBV2 to TRBJ1-1, with 8 nucleotides matching TRBD1. The CDR3 is made up of 16 amino acids. Germline V gene sequence: CDR1 SNHLY, CDR2 FYNNEI. After removal of 9 bases from V and 5 bases from J, the junction contained 17 bases not matched to a gene. CDR3 region: CARRDGSRGRGTEAFF. The DNA of the CDR3 is TGTGCCAGAAGAGATGGGTCCAGGGGGCGAGGAACTGAAGCTTTCTTT.

This chain connects TRBV5-4 to TRBJ2-1, with 12 nucleotides matching TRBD2. V lost 4 bases, J lost 2 bases, and 4 bases stayed unmatched. The CDR3 spans 16 residues. Germline V gene sequence: CDR1 SGHNT, CDR2 YYREEE (reference sequence). The CDR3 is CASSLSSGGAYNEQFF. For the CDR3, the DNA is TGTGCCAGCAGCCTCTCTAGCGGGGGGGCCTACAATGAGCAGTTCTTC. Full variable domain (outside the CDR3, taken from reference TRBV5-4 and TRBJ2-1): ETGVTQSPTHLIKTRGQQVTLRCSSQSGHNTVSWYQQALGQGPQFIFQYYREEENGRGNFPPRFSGLQFPNYSSELNVNALELDDSALYLCASSLSSGGAYNEQFFGPGTRLTVL.

The V gene is TRBV19, the J gene TRBJ2-5; 9 nucleotides align to TRBD1. There are 14 residues in the CDR3. J lost 3 bases, V lost 9 bases, and 8 bases had no gene match. Germline lookup yields CDR1 LNHDA and CDR2 SQIVND (reference sequence). The CDR3 DNA follows: TGTGCCAGCAACCGGGACAGGGTAGAAGAGACCCAGTACTTC. The encoded protein is CASNRDRVEETQYF.

This clone came up once. This chain links TRBV6-5 with TRBJ1-2; tentative D call: TRBD1 (5 bases). The CDR3 consists of 13 residues. Trimming shortened V by 2 bases and J by 4 bases, and 8 bases separated the two germline ends. CDR1 and CDR2 (germline): MNHEY, SVGAGI. CDR3 sequence reads: CASSYGRAYGYTF. The DNA for the CDR3 is TGTGCCAGCAGTTACGGCAGGGCCTATGGCTACACCTTC.

The chain joins TRBV19 to TRBJ2-5, with 10 bases lining up with TRBD2. The CDR3 runs to 15 residues. V shed 5 bases, J shed 5 bases, and the junction held 8 bases outside the gene matches. Germline CDR1 LNHDA, CDR2 SQIVND (reference sequence). The CDR3 DNA reads as TGTGCCAGTAGTCCAACTAGCGGGGATGGTGAGACCCAGTACTTC. Translation gives CASSPTSGDGETQYF.

The CDR3 bases are TGTGCCAGCAGTTCCTCTTGGGACAGGGGTTATGGCTACACCTTC. Its protein is CASSSSWDRGYGYTF. The chain couples TRBV6-2 or TRBV6-3 to TRBJ1-2, with 10 bases that match TRBD1. In germline, CDR1 is MNHEY, CDR2 SVGEGT. The CDR3 totals 15 residues. J gave up 5 bases and V 4 bases, and 7 bases lay outside the gene matches.

Only a few counts were recorded for this clone. The chain recombines TRBV14 with TRBJ2-1; TRBD2 matches 8 bases. The ends lost 6 bases at V and 7 bases at J; junction bases unmatched: 20. Germline CDR1 and CDR2: SGHDN and FVKESK. This CDR3 is built from 18 residues. CDR3 DNA sequence: TGTGCCAGCAGTCCTAATTTTCGACTTAGCGGGGCAAGGAATGAGCAGTTCTTC. It encodes CASSPNFRLSGARNEQFF.

The genes are TRBV10-3 and TRBJ2-2, with 8 nucleotides matching TRBD1. This CDR3 is 15 amino acids long. Unmatched junction bases numbered 0, after V lost 2 bases and J lost 1 base. Germline CDR1 and CDR2: ENHRY and SYGVKD. The CDR3 nucleotides read TGTGCCATCAGTGAGGACAGGGGGAACACCGGGGAGCTGTTTTTT. Its protein is CAISEDRGNTGELFF.

The gene calls are TRBV5-5 and TRBJ2-1, with a weak D call TRBD1 (6 bases). This CDR3 is 15 amino acids long. CDR1 and CDR2 (germline): SGHKS, YYEKEE (reference sequence). V dropped 1 base and J dropped 2 bases, with 10 bases sitting between them. The CDR3 DNA reads TGTGCCAGCAGCTTGTTTCGGGACACCTACAATGAGCAGTTCTTC. Translation: CASSLFRDTYNEQFF.

The chain couples TRBV11-3 to TRBJ2-7, with D perhaps matching TRBD2 (7 bases). V was trimmed by 5 bases and J by 3 bases, leaving 14 bases between them. The CDR3 spans 14 residues. In germline, CDR1 is SGHNT, CDR2 YENEEA. CDR3 DNA sequence: TGTGCCAGCAGCGTCGAGGGGGGGAACTACGAGCAGTACTTC. As protein: CASSVEGGNYEQYF.

This clone was detected once. The V and J genes are TRBV27 and TRBJ2-1; maybe TRBD2 (6 bases). The CDR3 extends over 15 amino acids. From germline, CDR1 is MNHEY and CDR2 SMNVEV (reference sequence). Trimming cost V 2 bases and J 3 bases, with 11 bases left between them. The CDR3 here is CASSLGPGVYNEQFF. As DNA, the CDR3 is TGTGCCAGCAGTTTAGGGCCGGGGGTCTACAATGAGCAGTTCTTC.

This clone was seen a single time. The V call is TRBV4-1, the J call TRBJ2-2, with 11 bases lining up with TRBD2. Looked up from germline, CDR1 is MGHRA and CDR2 is YSYEKL. V lost 2 bases and J lost 2; bases outside the gene matches: 4. This CDR3 spans 17 amino acids. CDR3 DNA sequence: TGCGCCAGCAGCCAATTTGGACTAGCGGGTAACACCGGGGAGCTGTTTTTT. It yields the protein CASSQFGLAGNTGELFF.

In the case of this clone: Distinct nucleotide sequences in the sample also encode this CDR3. This chain links TRBV5-1 with TRBJ2-5; D may be TRBD1 (6 bases). Germline assignment: CDR1 SGHRS and CDR2 YFSETQ. There are 14 residues in the CDR3. Trimming left V 0 bases short and J 4 bases short, with 10 bases between. The CDR3 sequence is CASSLAGVGETQYF. For the CDR3, the DNA is TGCGCCAGCAGCTTGGCAGGGGTAGGAGAGACCCAGTACTTC.

V gene TRBV4-2 combines with J gene TRBJ1-2; D may be TRBD1 (6 bases). The V gene lost 1 base and the J gene lost 0 bases, with 12 bases spanning the gap. This CDR3 contains 16 residues. CDR1 and CDR2 from the germline V gene are LGHNA and YNFKEQ. The CDR3 DNA is TGTGCCAGCAGCCAAGGCGTGGGGGCCCCTAACTATGGCTACACCTTC. This translates into CASSQGVGAPNYGYTF.

The chain links TRBV18 to TRBJ1-6; the D gene is possibly TRBD1 (6 bases). The CDR3 is 15 residues long. Germline V gives CDR1 KGHSH, CDR2 LQKENI. V gave up 6 bases and J gave up 6 bases, with 15 bases separating them. The CDR3 region has the DNA TGTGCCAGCTCGTTTTACAGGGAGGGTAATTCACCCCTCCACTTT. Translated: CASSFYREGNSPLHF.

This sequence joins TRBV29-1 and TRBJ1-4; 7 bases agree with TRBD1. Germline CDR1 reads SQVTM; CDR2 reads ANQGSEA. This CDR3 contains 14 residues. Trimming took 6 bases from V and 8 from J; bases not matched to a gene: 12. The CDR3 DNA reads as TGCAGCGTCCTCTTACAGGGGTTGAGAGAAAAACTGTTTTTT. Amino acid sequence: CSVLLQGLREKLFF. Variable domain in full (rest from reference TRBV29-1 and TRBJ1-4): SAVISQKPSRDICQRGTSLTIQCQVDSQVTMMFWYRQQPGQSLTLIATANQGSEATYESGFVIDKFPISRPNLTFSTLTVSNMSPEDSSIYLCSVLLQGLREKLFFGSGTQLSVL.

The rearrangement uses TRBV6-5 and TRBJ2-7; D unresolved. The CDR3 sequence is 14 residues long. Germline V gene sequence: CDR1 MNHEY, CDR2 SVGAGI. The V end was cut by 2 bases, the J end by 0 bases, with 8 bases between. This CDR3 is CASSYTPSSYEQYF. The CDR3 DNA follows: TGTGCCAGCAGTTACACGCCGAGCTCCTACGAGCAGTACTTC.

V is TRBV6-4 and J is TRBJ2-5; TRBD1 aligns across 7 bases. Germline V gene lookup returns CDR1 MRHNA and CDR2 SNTAGT. V was clipped by 2 bases and J by 2 bases; unmatched bases: 5. The CDR3 spans 15 residues. The CDR3 sequence: CASSDQDRTQETQYF. In nucleotides, the CDR3 is TGTGCCAGCAGTGACCAGGACAGGACTCAAGAGACCCAGTACTTC.

This clone was picked up one time. The chain has TRBV7-6 and TRBJ2-2; TRBD2 agrees at 12 bases. Losses at the gene ends were 5 bases for V and 1 base for J; bases not matched to a gene: 2. CDR1 and CDR2 (germline): SGHVS, FNYEAQ. The CDR3 runs 16 residues. CDR3: CASSRGLAGNTGELFF. The DNA of the CDR3 is TGTGCCAGCAGCCGGGGACTAGCGGGGAACACCGGGGAGCTGTTTTTT.

This clone occurred once. This sequence joins TRBV28 and TRBJ2-7, with 7 bases lining up with TRBD2. CDR1 and CDR2 (germline): MDHEN, SYDVKM. V lost 2 bases, J lost 5 bases, and 9 bases stayed unmatched. CDR3 length equals 15 residues. The CDR3: CASSLGREVANEQYF. DNA of the CDR3: TGTGCCAGCAGTTTAGGGAGGGAGGTAGCGAACGAGCAGTACTTC.